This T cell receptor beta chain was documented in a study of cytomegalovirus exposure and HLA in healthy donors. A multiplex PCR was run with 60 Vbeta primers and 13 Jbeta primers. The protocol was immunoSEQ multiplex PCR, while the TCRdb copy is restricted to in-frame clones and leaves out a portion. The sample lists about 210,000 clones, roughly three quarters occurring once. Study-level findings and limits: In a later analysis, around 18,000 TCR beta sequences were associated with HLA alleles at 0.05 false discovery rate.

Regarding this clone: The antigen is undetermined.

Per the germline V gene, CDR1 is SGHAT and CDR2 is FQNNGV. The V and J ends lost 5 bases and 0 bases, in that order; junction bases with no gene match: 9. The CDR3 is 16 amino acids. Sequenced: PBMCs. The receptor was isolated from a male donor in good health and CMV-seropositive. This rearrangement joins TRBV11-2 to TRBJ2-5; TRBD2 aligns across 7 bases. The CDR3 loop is CASSLRLAEYQETQYF. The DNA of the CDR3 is TGTGCCAGCAGCCTTCGACTAGCAGAGTACCAAGAGACCCAGTACTTC.